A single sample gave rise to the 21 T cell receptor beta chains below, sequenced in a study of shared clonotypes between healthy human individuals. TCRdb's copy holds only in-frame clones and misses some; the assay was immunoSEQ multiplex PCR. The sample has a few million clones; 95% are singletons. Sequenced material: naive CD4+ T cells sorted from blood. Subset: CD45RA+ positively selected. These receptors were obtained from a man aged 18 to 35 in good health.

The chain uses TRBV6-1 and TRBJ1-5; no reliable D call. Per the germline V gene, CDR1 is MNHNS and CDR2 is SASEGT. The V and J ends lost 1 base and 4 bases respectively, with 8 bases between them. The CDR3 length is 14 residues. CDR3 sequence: CASSEEIGNQPQHF. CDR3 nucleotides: TGTGCCAGCAGTGAAGAAATAGGGAATCAGCCCCAGCATTTT.

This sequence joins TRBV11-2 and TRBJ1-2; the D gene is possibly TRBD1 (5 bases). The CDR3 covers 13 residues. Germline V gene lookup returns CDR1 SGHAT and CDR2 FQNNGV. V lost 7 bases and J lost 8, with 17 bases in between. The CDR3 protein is CASTLGGIGGYTF. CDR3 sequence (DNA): TGTGCCAGCACCCTCGGGGGGATAGGCGGCTACACCTTC.

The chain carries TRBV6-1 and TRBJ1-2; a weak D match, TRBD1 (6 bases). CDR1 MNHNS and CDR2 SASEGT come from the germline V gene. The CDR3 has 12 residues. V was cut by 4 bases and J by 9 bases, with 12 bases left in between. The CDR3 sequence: CASSGAGERYTF. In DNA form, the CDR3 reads TGTGCCAGCAGTGGGGCAGGGGAGCGCTACACCTTC.

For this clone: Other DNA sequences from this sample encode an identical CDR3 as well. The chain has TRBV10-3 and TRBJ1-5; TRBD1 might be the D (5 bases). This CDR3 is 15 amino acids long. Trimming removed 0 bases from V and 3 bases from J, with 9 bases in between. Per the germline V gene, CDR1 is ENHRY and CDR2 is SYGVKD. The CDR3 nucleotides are TGTGCCATCAGTGAGTCGGGGGGGTACAATCAGCCCCAGCATTTT. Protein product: CAISESGGYNQPQHF.

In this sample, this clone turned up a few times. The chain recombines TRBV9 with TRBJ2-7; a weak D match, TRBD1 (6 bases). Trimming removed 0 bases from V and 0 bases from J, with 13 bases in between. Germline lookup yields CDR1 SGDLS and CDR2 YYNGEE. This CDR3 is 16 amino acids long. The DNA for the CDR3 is TGTGCCAGCAGCGTAGGCTTCCGGGACATCTCCTACGAGCAGTACTTC. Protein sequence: CASSVGFRDISYEQYF.

The CDR3 region is CASSQPGRRSPLHF. Here the CDR3 DNA reads TGTGCCAGCAGCCAGCCGGGGAGACGGTCACCCCTCCACTTT. The V and J genes are TRBV28 and TRBJ1-6; D gene unclear. Germline loops: CDR1 MDHEN, CDR2 SYDVKM. The CDR3 runs to 14 residues. Trimming took off 6 bases at V and 10 bases at J, with 16 bases between the two ends.

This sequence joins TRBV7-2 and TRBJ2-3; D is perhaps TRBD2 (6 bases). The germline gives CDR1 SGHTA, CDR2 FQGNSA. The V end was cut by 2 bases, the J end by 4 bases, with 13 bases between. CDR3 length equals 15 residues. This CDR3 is CASSLIGSPADTQYF. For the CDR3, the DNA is TGTGCCAGCAGCTTAATCGGGAGTCCCGCAGATACGCAGTATTTT.

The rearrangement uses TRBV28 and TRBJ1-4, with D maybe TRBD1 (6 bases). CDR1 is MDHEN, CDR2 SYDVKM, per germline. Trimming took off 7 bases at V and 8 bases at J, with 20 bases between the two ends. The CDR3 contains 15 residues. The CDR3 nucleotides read TGTGCCAGCACCCTAATTGGCAGGGGTGGAGAAAAACTGTTTTTT. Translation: CASTLIGRGGEKLFF.

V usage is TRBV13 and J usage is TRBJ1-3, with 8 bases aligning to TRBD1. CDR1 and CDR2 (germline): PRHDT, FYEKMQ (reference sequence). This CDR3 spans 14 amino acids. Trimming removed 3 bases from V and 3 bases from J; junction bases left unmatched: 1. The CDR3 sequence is CASSLTGVGNTIYF. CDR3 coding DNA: TGTGCCAGCAGCTTGACAGGGGTTGGAAACACCATATATTTT.

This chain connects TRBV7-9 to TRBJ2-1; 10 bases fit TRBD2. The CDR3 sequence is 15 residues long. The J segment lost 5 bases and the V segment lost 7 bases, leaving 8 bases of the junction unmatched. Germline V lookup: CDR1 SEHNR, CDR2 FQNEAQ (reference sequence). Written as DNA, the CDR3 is TGTGCCAGCACCCGAGGGCTAGCGGGAGACAATGAGCAGTTCTTC. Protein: CASTRGLAGDNEQFF.

The CDR3 is CASSLGASSNEQFF. DNA of the CDR3: TGTGCCAGCAGCTTAGGGGCTAGCTCCAATGAGCAGTTCTTC. This sequence joins TRBV11-3 and TRBJ2-1; D is perhaps TRBD2 (5 bases). The V and J ends lost 1 base and 6 bases respectively, with 10 bases between them. Germline-derived CDR1 and CDR2 are SGHNT and YENEEA. The CDR3 consists of 14 residues.

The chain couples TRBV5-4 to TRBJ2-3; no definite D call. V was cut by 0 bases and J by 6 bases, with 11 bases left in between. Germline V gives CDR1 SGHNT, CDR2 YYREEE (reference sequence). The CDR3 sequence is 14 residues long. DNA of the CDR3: TGTGCCAGCAGCTTGGCTGGCAGTCGGGATACGCAGTATTTT. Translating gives CASSLAGSRDTQYF.

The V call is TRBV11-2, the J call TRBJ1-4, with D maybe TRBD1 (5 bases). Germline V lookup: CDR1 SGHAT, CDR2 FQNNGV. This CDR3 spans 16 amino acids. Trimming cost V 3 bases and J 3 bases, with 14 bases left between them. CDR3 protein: CASSLAGSGSNEKLFF. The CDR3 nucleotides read TGTGCCAGCAGCTTGGCAGGGTCAGGGTCTAATGAAAAACTGTTTTTT.

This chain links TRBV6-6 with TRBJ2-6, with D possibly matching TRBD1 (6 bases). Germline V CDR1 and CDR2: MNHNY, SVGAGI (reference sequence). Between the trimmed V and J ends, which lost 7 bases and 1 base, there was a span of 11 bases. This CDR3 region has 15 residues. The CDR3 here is CASNRGGSGANVLTF. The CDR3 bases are TGTGCCAGCAATAGAGGGGGTTCTGGGGCCAACGTCCTGACTTTC.

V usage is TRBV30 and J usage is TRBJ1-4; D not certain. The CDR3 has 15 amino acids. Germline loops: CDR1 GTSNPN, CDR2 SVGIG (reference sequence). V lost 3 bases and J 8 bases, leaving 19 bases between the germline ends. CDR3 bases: TGTGCCTGGAGGGGGATGGGATTCAGAGGAGAAAAACTGTTTTTT. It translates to CAWRGMGFRGEKLFF.

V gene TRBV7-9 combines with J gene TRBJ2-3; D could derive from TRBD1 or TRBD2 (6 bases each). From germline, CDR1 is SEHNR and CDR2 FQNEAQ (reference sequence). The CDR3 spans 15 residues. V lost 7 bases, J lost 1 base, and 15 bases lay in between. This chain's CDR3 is CASKLGGGRTDTQYF. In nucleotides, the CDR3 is TGTGCCAGCAAGTTAGGAGGGGGACGCACAGATACGCAGTATTTT.

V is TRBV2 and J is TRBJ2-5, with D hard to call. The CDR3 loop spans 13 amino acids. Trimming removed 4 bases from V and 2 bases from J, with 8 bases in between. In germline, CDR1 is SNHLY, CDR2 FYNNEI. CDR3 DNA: TGTGCCAGCAGTGCGGACGGACAAGAGACCCAGTACTTC. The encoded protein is CASSADGQETQYF. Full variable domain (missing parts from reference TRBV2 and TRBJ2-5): EPEVTQTPSHQVTQMGQEVILRCVPISNHLYFYWYRQILGQKVEFLVSFYNNEISEKSEIFDDQFSVERPDGSNFTLKIRSTKLEDSAMYFCASSADGQETQYFGPGTRLLVL.

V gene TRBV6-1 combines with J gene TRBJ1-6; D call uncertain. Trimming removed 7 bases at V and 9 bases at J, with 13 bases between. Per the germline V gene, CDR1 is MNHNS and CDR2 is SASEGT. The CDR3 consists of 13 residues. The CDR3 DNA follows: TGTGCCAGCACCTTGGGGAGTCGTTCACCCCTCCACTTT. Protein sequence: CASTLGSRSPLHF.

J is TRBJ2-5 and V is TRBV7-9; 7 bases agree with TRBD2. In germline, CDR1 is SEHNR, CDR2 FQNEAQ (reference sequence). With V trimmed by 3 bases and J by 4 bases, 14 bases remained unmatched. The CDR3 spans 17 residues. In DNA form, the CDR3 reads TGTGCCAGCAGCTTCCGGGGGGTTCCTTGGGACGGAGAGACCCAGTACTTC. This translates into CASSFRGVPWDGETQYF.

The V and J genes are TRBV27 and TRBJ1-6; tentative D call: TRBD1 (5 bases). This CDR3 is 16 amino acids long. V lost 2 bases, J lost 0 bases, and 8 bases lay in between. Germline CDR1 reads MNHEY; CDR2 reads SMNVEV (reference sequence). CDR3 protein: CASSLEGLSYNSPLHF. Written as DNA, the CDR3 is TGTGCCAGCAGTTTAGAGGGGCTCTCCTATAATTCACCCCTCCACTTT.

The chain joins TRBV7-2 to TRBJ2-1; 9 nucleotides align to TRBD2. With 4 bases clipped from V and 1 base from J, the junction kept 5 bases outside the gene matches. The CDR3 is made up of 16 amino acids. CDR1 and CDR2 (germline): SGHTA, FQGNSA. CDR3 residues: CASSYSGGRSYNEQFF. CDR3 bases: TGTGCCAGCAGCTACAGCGGGGGGAGATCCTACAATGAGCAGTTCTTC.